These 32 T cell receptor beta chains originate from one sample sequenced in a study of cytomegalovirus exposure and HLA in healthy donors. Primers included in the PCR were 60 Vbeta and 13 Jbeta primers. Clones were sequenced by immunoSEQ multiplex PCR, and TCRdb holds only the in-frame ones, with some missing. The sample lists about 110,000 clones, 80% to 90% seen once, with about 1.6% in the top ten. The sequenced sample was PBMCs. The receptors derive from a man in his forties or fifties in good health and CMV-seronegative.

The V and J genes are TRBV30 and TRBJ1-6; possibly TRBD1 for D (6 bases). V lost 2 bases and J lost 14, with 13 bases in between. The CDR3 is made up of 12 amino acids. Germline CDR1 reads GTSNPN; CDR2 reads SVGIG (reference sequence). The CDR3 is CAWSWTDTALHF. CDR3 nucleotides: TGTGCCTGGAGTTGGACAGACACGGCCCTCCACTTT. The complete variable domain, with remaining parts taken from reference TRBV30 and TRBJ1-6, reads SQTIHQWPATLVQPVGSPLSLECTVEGTSNPNLYWYRQAAGRGLQLLFYSVGIGQISSEVPQNLSASRPQDRQFILSSKKLLLSDSGFYLCAWSWTDTALHFGNGTRLTVT.

The rearrangement joins TRBV7-2 to TRBJ2-7; TRBD2 matches at 7 bases. Germline V gene data show CDR1 as SGHTA and CDR2 as FQGNSA. Trimming at V came to 5 bases and at J to 1 base, leaving 5 bases not matched to a gene. This CDR3 has 14 amino acids. The DNA for the CDR3 is TGTGCCAGCAGCCTCGGGGGGTATTCCTACGAGCAGTACTTC. Its protein is CASSLGGYSYEQYF.

The chain uses TRBV6-1 and TRBJ1-5; TRBD1 agrees at 8 bases. CDR3 size: 15 residues. Germline lookup yields CDR1 MNHNS and CDR2 SASEGT. V shed 8 bases, J shed 2 bases, and the junction held 8 bases outside the gene matches. CDR3 sequence reads: CASYQGAGGNQPQHF. CDR3 coding DNA: TGTGCCAGCTATCAGGGGGCCGGTGGCAATCAGCCCCAGCATTTT.

This clone has only a few counts. The chain carries TRBV6-1 and TRBJ1-5, with no clear D. Per the germline V gene, CDR1 is MNHNS and CDR2 is SASEGT. This CDR3 comprises 13 residues. Trimming took 1 base from V and 7 from J, leaving 8 bases between them. CDR3 sequence (DNA): TGTGCCAGCAGTGAAGTATCGGGACAGCCCCAGCATTTT. Protein: CASSEVSGQPQHF.

This chain uses TRBV9 with TRBJ2-5, with D perhaps matching TRBD1 (7 bases). The CDR3 spans 15 residues. The germline V gene has CDR1 SGDLS and CDR2 YYNGEE. Trimming pared 0 bases from V and 4 bases from J, leaving 13 bases between. CDR3 region: CASSVAGQGGETQYF. The CDR3 DNA reads TGTGCCAGCAGCGTAGCTGGGCAGGGGGGAGAGACCCAGTACTTC.

The chain carries TRBV5-5 and TRBJ1-5; no clear D gene. Germline-derived CDR1 and CDR2 are SGHKS and YYEKEE (reference sequence). CDR3 length: 15 residues. Deletions cut 1 base from V and 0 bases from J, with 8 bases between. The CDR3: CASSLSRNSNQPQHF. The CDR3 nucleotides are TGTGCCAGCAGCTTGAGCCGAAATAGCAATCAGCCCCAGCATTTT.

J is TRBJ2-7 and V is TRBV7-2; 7 bases align to TRBD2. V lost 7 bases to trimming and J lost 3 bases; unmatched junction nucleotides: 12. Germline V CDR1 and CDR2: SGHTA, FQGNSA. The CDR3 extends over 15 amino acids. Here the CDR3 reads CASNGQVGDYYEQYF. CDR3 nucleotide sequence: TGTGCCAGCAACGGGCAGGTCGGGGACTACTACGAGCAGTACTTC.

This chain joins TRBV5-6 and TRBJ1-2, with 9 positions matching TRBD1. The CDR3 loop spans 14 amino acids. The V gene's germline CDR1 is SGHDT and CDR2 YYEEEE. The V and J ends lost 0 bases and 8 bases, in that order; junction bases with no gene match: 5. The CDR3 reads CASSLVRQGGGYTF. The CDR3 DNA is TGTGCCAGCAGCTTGGTACGACAGGGGGGAGGCTACACCTTC.

V usage is TRBV6-1 and J usage is TRBJ2-2; a weak D match, TRBD1 (6 bases). Trimming pared 3 bases from V and 2 bases from J, leaving 13 bases between. CDR1 and CDR2 from the germline V gene are MNHNS and SASEGT. The CDR3 sequence is 16 residues long. Here the CDR3 DNA reads TGTGCCAGCAGTGAGTTTTACAGGGAAAACACCGGGGAGCTGTTTTTT. Translated, it gives CASSEFYRENTGELFF.

The CDR3 DNA reads as TGTGCCAGCAGCACCCCCCGAGGACTCTATGGCTACACCTTC. It translates to CASSTPRGLYGYTF. This chain links TRBV7-9 with TRBJ1-2; D unresolved. This CDR3 region has 14 residues. Trimming removed 5 bases at V and 4 bases at J, with 14 bases between. Germline assignment: CDR1 SEHNR and CDR2 FQNEAQ (reference sequence).

This clone was picked up a small number of times. The V gene is TRBV5-6, the J gene TRBJ1-1; D ambiguous. CDR1 is SGHDT, CDR2 YYEEEE, per germline. The CDR3 is made up of 13 amino acids. V lost 4 bases to trimming and J lost 2 bases, with 9 bases between them. The CDR3: CASSVPFNTEAFF. CDR3 coding DNA: TGTGCCAGCAGCGTTCCTTTCAACACTGAAGCTTTCTTT.

V usage is TRBV5-4 and J usage is TRBJ2-7; 7 bases match TRBD2. J lost 6 bases, V lost 4 bases, and 10 bases had no gene match. The germline CDR1 and CDR2 sequences are SGHNT and YYREEE (reference sequence). The CDR3 has 14 amino acids. The CDR3, as DNA: TGTGCCAGCAGCCCCGAGGGGAGGGGTCGCGAGCAGTACGTC. The encoded protein is CASSPEGRGREQYV.

The chain recombines TRBV19 with TRBJ1-2; no firm D call. V was clipped by 3 bases and J by 4 bases, with 9 bases between them. The CDR3 length is 13 residues. Germline CDR1 reads LNHDA; CDR2 reads SQIVND (reference sequence). The CDR3 protein is CASSIGQTYGYTF. The CDR3 bases are TGTGCCAGTAGTATTGGGCAGACCTATGGCTACACCTTC.

The V gene is TRBV6-6, the J gene TRBJ1-2, with D possibly matching TRBD1 (6 bases). Germline V gives CDR1 MNHNY, CDR2 SVGAGI (reference sequence). The CDR3 length is 15 residues. Trimming removed 5 bases from V and 8 bases from J, with 21 bases in between. DNA of the CDR3: TGTGCCAGCAGTGAGGCCGGGACACTACTTGGGGGCTACACCTTC. Its translation: CASSEAGTLLGGYTF.

CDR3 bases: TGTGCCAGCAGCTTCGGGCTTACTAGCGGGTACCAAGAGACCCAGTACTTC. Translation gives CASSFGLTSGYQETQYF. The chain is built from TRBV7-9 and TRBJ2-5, with 9 positions matching TRBD2. The CDR3 length is 17 residues. The junction had 8 bases not matched to a gene; V was cut back by 3 bases and J by 0 bases. Germline values: CDR1 SEHNR, CDR2 FQNEAQ (reference sequence).

The V call is TRBV6-1, the J call TRBJ1-5; 12 bases line up with TRBD1. This CDR3 spans 16 amino acids. V shed 4 bases, J shed 5 bases, and the junction held 6 bases outside the gene matches. Germline CDR1 MNHNS, CDR2 SASEGT. Here the CDR3 reads CASSGPGTGGDQPQHF. As DNA, the CDR3 is TGTGCCAGCAGTGGTCCCGGGACAGGGGGCGATCAGCCCCAGCATTTT.

This clone appeared a single time. This sequence joins TRBV6-5 and TRBJ1-4; the match to TRBD1 covers 8 bases. Germline V gives CDR1 MNHEY, CDR2 SVGAGI. The CDR3 runs 14 residues. With V trimmed by 6 bases and J by 8 bases, 8 bases remained unmatched. The DNA of the CDR3 is TGTGCCAGCAGAACAGGGGGGTTTCGGGAAAAACTGTTTTTT. Translating it yields CASRTGGFREKLFF.

This chain links TRBV19 with TRBJ2-7; 7 bases match TRBD1. Trimming at V came to 9 bases and at J to 2 bases, leaving 7 bases not matched to a gene. The germline gives CDR1 LNHDA, CDR2 SQIVND (reference sequence). The CDR3 has 13 amino acids. The CDR3, as DNA: TGTGCCAGCTCCCTCGGGACAGCCTACGAGCAGTACTTC. Amino acid sequence: CASSLGTAYEQYF.

The chain joins TRBV9 to TRBJ2-5; TRBD2 matches 8 bases. The V gene's germline CDR1 is SGDLS and CDR2 YYNGEE. The J segment lost 5 bases and the V segment lost 7 bases, leaving 19 bases of the junction unmatched. This CDR3 spans 17 amino acids. The CDR3 is CASAGGRIGGAMETQYF. The CDR3, as DNA: TGTGCCAGCGCCGGTGGCAGGATCGGGGGGGCGATGGAGACCCAGTACTTC.

V usage is TRBV4-3 and J usage is TRBJ1-1; maybe TRBD1 (5 bases). CDR1 and CDR2 from the germline V gene are LGHNA and YSLEER. The CDR3 spans 14 residues. V was shortened by 1 base and J by 5 bases, with 11 bases between the two germline ends. The CDR3 is CASSQGEGRTEAFF. CDR3 nucleotide sequence: TGCGCCAGCAGCCAAGGAGAGGGGAGGACTGAAGCTTTCTTT.

This rearrangement joins TRBV7-6 to TRBJ2-5, with 11 bases lining up with TRBD2. Per the germline V gene, CDR1 is SGHVS and CDR2 is FNYEAQ. The CDR3 extends over 16 amino acids. Trimming took 5 bases from V and 4 from J; bases not matched to a gene: 9. This chain's CDR3 is CASSLLGLAVLETQYF. In DNA form, the CDR3 reads TGTGCCAGCAGCCTACTGGGACTAGCGGTATTAGAGACCCAGTACTTC.

There are a few counts of this clone. The chain is built from TRBV6-5 and TRBJ2-7; possibly TRBD1 for D (6 bases). CDR3 size: 14 residues. Germline-derived CDR1 and CDR2 are MNHEY and SVGAGI. Trimming left V 5 bases short and J 3 bases short, with 14 bases between. The CDR3 reads CASSPSSTGYEQYF. CDR3 sequence (DNA): TGTGCCAGCAGTCCCTCTTCGACAGGCTACGAGCAGTACTTC.

CDR3: CASSPGGPSTDTQYF. The CDR3 DNA reads TGTGCCAGCAGCCCGGGGGGTCCTAGCACAGATACGCAGTATTTT. The chain employs TRBV11-3 and TRBJ2-3; 7 bases align to TRBD2. CDR1 SGHNT and CDR2 YENEEA come from the germline V gene. The CDR3 length is 15 residues. V gave up 5 bases and J gave up 0 bases; unmatched junction bases: 5.

J is TRBJ2-2 and V is TRBV9, with D tentatively TRBD1 (6 bases). The CDR3 loop spans 16 amino acids. V lost 4 bases and J lost 1, with 14 bases in between. CDR1 SGDLS and CDR2 YYNGEE come from the germline V gene. The CDR3 loop reads CASSTAGTKNTGELFF. The CDR3 DNA follows: TGTGCCAGCAGCACCGCCGGGACAAAGAACACCGGGGAGCTGTTTTTT.

The V gene is TRBV10-3, the J gene TRBJ1-6; 8 bases map to TRBD1. Losses at the gene ends were 6 bases for V and 5 bases for J; bases not matched to a gene: 6. The CDR3 has 15 amino acids. Germline V gene data show CDR1 as ENHRY and CDR2 as SYGVKD. CDR3 amino acids: CAISPTGADNSPLHF. The CDR3 bases are TGTGCCATCAGCCCGACAGGGGCGGATAATTCACCCCTCCACTTT.

The rearrangement joins TRBV30 to TRBJ1-3; TRBD1 agrees at 9 bases. The V and J ends lost 3 bases and 3 bases, in that order; junction bases with no gene match: 6. This CDR3 contains 15 residues. CDR1 is GTSNPN and CDR2 is SVGIG in the germline V gene (reference sequence). The CDR3 region has the DNA TGTGCCTGGAGGATACAGGGGGCAAGTGGAAACACCATATATTTT. It specifies CAWRIQGASGNTIYF.

The genes are TRBV6-1 and TRBJ1-2, with unresolved D. Trimming pared 0 bases from V and 3 bases from J, leaving 11 bases between. In germline, CDR1 is MNHNS, CDR2 SASEGT. The CDR3 is 15 amino acids. The CDR3 sequence is CASSEAIVGDYGYTF. In nucleotides, the CDR3 is TGTGCCAGCAGTGAAGCGATTGTCGGGGACTATGGCTACACCTTC.

As DNA, the CDR3 is TGTGCCAGCCTTAGGGCTAGCGGGGGGGCGGGTGTCGATGAGCAGTTCTTC. Residues: CASLRASGGAGVDEQFF. This chain links TRBV2 with TRBJ2-1; 12 bases match TRBD2. V shed 8 bases, J shed 8 bases, and the junction held 16 bases outside the gene matches. Germline V CDR1 and CDR2: SNHLY, FYNNEI. This CDR3 is built from 17 residues.

V is TRBV30 and J is TRBJ1-1; weak D call: TRBD1 (5 bases). Germline values: CDR1 GTSNPN, CDR2 SVGIG (reference sequence). Trimming took off 0 bases at V and 7 bases at J, with 12 bases between the two ends. CDR3 length: 13 amino acids. The CDR3 region is CAWSVGGAVEAFF. The DNA for the CDR3 is TGTGCCTGGAGTGTAGGAGGGGCAGTTGAAGCTTTCTTT.

The chain combines TRBV7-2 with TRBJ2-4; 12 bases are shared with TRBD2. After removal of 4 bases from V and 7 bases from J, the junction contained 5 bases not matched to a gene. The CDR3 totals 15 residues. The germline V gene has CDR1 SGHTA and CDR2 FQGNSA. The CDR3 region is CASSYASGGANIQYF. The CDR3 region has the DNA TGTGCCAGCAGCTACGCTAGCGGGGGGGCTAACATTCAGTACTTC.

This chain joins TRBV6-5 and TRBJ1-2; TRBD1 agrees at 10 bases. V lost 5 bases and J lost 6; bases outside the gene matches: 9. CDR1 MNHEY and CDR2 SVGAGI come from the germline V gene. The CDR3 loop spans 15 amino acids. CDR3 sequence: CASSRTGTGEHGYTF. The CDR3 DNA reads TGTGCCAGCAGTCGGACCGGGACAGGGGAACATGGCTACACCTTC.

The chain has TRBV6-4 and TRBJ1-5, with D hard to call. Germline-derived CDR1 and CDR2 are MRHNA and SNTAGT. Trimming cost V 6 bases and J 3 bases, with 9 bases left between them. The CDR3 contains 13 residues. This chain's CDR3 is CASSTETNQPQHF. CDR3 in DNA: TGTGCCAGCAGCACAGAGACCAATCAGCCCCAGCATTTT.